The TCR beta chain described here comes from a study of CD8+ T cells in alopecia areata. Treatment described: oral pan-JAK inhibitor, 5-10 mg twice daily. Once RNA had been extracted, it was reverse transcribed into cDNA to act as the sequencing template. Repertoires were generated with immunoSEQ multiplex PCR, while TCRdb's copy carries only in-frame clones and drops some. The data show roughly 280,000 clones, 50% to 75% seen once. This clone appeared a few times. This clonotype was obtained from a human donor with alopecia areata. Sequencing was performed on CD4+ T cells sorted from blood, taken at approximately week 52, from a patient treated with tofacitinib.

This CDR3 is CASSFYRDRINTGELFF. CDR3 coding DNA: TGTGCCAGCAGCTTCTACCGGGACAGGATAAACACCGGGGAGCTGTTTTTT. The chain links TRBV7-2 to TRBJ2-2; 8 bases agree with TRBD1. Per the germline V gene, CDR1 is SGHTA and CDR2 is FQGNSA. The CDR3 runs to 17 residues. Unmatched junction bases numbered 8, after V lost 3 bases and J lost 2 bases.